This TCR beta chain emerged from a study of blood T cell repertoires in COVID-19. Study background: From the United States, Italy and Spain came samples of acute and convalescent COVID-19. T cells, B-cell-depleted T cells, or PBMCs supplied cDNA or gDNA.

Original handling: Quantification of nucleated cells was approximated via reference gene primer amplification. The assay was immunoSEQ multiplex PCR, and TCRdb's table has in-frame clones only and misses some. The V and J calls and clone size are taken from that table; D and trimming were inferred from the DNA. Found here are 150,000 to 200,000 clones, roughly 80% of them singletons; the top ten hold roughly a sixth. The clonotype comes from a man between 60 and 75 years old with active or convalescent COVID-19. The sample was peripheral blood.

CDR3 protein: CATSENRVQETQYF. In nucleotides, the CDR3 is TGTGCCACCAGTGAAAACAGGGTACAAGAGACCCAGTACTTC. The V and J genes are TRBV24-1 and TRBJ2-5; a possible D gene is TRBD1 (6 bases). The CDR3 totals 14 residues. Trimming removed 4 bases from V and 2 bases from J, with 10 bases in between. In germline, CDR1 is KGHDR, CDR2 SFDVKD.